This is a list of T cell receptor beta chains from one sample in a study of CXCR3-negative and CXCR3-positive naive CD8 T cells. No DNA is given; TCRdb re-called the 5' RACE reads and lists each CDR3 protein once. The sample holds around 50,000 distinct CDR3 sequences. Sequences were obtained from memory CD8+ T cells from blood. Receptor source: a human donor in good health. Some clones in this sample may be carry-over from other donors' samples. Each CDR3 is given with its conserved first and last residue.

J: TRBJ2-7; V: TRBV29-1; CDR3: CSVEAGGRSYEQYF
J: TRBJ1-4; V: TRBV15; CDR3: CATRGGWEEEKLFF
J: TRBJ2-1; V: TRBV3-1; CDR3: CASSQDSPIYNEQFF
J: TRBJ2-1; V: TRBV7-2; CDR3: CASSLAKSGVSYNEQFF
J: TRBJ2-7; V: TRBV20-1; CDR3: CSAREAGSYEQYF
J: TRBJ2-1; V: TRBV6-5; CDR3: CASSPNRIAGGGNEQFF
J: TRBJ1-1; V: TRBV20-1; CDR3: CSARDQEGRDTEAFF
J: TRBJ1-5; V: TRBV2; CDR3: CASSAPEGVPNQPQHF
J: TRBJ2-1; V: TRBV6-4; CDR3: CASSDSDGYNEQFF
J: TRBJ1-6; V: TRBV30; CDR3: CAWSGQGQYNSPLHF
J: TRBJ2-1; V: TRBV2; CDR3: CARRRRTSEDNEQFF
J: TRBJ2-2; V: TRBV5-1; CDR3: CASSPERGGKNTGELFF
J: TRBJ1-1; V: TRBV21-1; CDR3: CASSKESRGKNTEAFF
J: TRBJ1-5; V: TRBV19; CDR3: CASSIVPPGTGSGQPQHF
J: TRBJ2-1; V: TRBV27; CDR3: CASSQRYNEQFF
J: TRBJ2-7; V: TRBV29-1; CDR3: CSVTGAVSSYEQYF
J: TRBJ2-7; V: TRBV25-1; CDR3: CASSEYSETHDYEQYF
J: TRBJ2-1; V: TRBV6-4; CDR3: CASRPGQGHFEQFF
J: TRBJ1-1; V: TRBV29-1; CDR3: CSGHGVGTEAFF
J: TRBJ2-7; V: TRBV6-1; CDR3: CASSTAGGMSYEQYF
J: TRBJ1-2; V: TRBV9; CDR3: CASSVTGGEDYGYTF
J: TRBJ2-7; V: TRBV11-2; CDR3: CASSSSPYEQYF
J: TRBJ1-1; V: TRBV19; CDR3: CASSRSASLNTEAFF
J: TRBJ1-2; V: TRBV9; CDR3: CASSPPAMVRKHGYTF
J: TRBJ2-1; V: TRBV20-1; CDR3: CSARDVRQGINEQFF